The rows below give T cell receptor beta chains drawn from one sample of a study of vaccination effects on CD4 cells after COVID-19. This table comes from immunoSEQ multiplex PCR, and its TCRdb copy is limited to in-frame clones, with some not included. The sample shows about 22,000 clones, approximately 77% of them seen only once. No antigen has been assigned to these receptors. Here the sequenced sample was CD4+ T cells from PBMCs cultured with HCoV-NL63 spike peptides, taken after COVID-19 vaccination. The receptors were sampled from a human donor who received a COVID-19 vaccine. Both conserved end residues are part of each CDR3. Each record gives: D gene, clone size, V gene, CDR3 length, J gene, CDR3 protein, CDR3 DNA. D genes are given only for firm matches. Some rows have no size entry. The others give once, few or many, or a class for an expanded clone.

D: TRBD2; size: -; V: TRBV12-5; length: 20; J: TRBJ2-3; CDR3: CASGLVVSLLEGGVTDTQYF; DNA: TGTGCTAGTGGTTTGGTAGTCTCCCTTCTAGAGGGAGGGGTCACAGATACGCAGTATTTT
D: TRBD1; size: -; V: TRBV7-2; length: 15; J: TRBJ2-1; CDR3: CASSLTGGSYNEQFF; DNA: TGTGCCAGCAGCTTGACAGGGGGCTCCTACAATGAGCAGTTCTTC
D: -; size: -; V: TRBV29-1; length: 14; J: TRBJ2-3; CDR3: CSVNVGGVSDTQYF; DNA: TGCAGCGTTAATGTCGGGGGAGTGTCAGATACGCAGTATTTT
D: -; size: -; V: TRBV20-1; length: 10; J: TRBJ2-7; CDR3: CSASGEGQYF; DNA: TGCAGTGCTAGTGGAGAAGGGCAGTACTTC
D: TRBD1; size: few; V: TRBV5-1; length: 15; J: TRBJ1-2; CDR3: CASSNLGQGARGYTF; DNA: TGCGCCAGCAGCAACTTGGGGCAGGGGGCTCGGGGCTACACCTTC
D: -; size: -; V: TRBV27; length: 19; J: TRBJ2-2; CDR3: CASSLVGFRGDIFTGELFF; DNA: TGTGCCAGCAGTTTAGTAGGTTTCCGGGGAGATATCTTCACCGGGGAGCTGTTTTTT
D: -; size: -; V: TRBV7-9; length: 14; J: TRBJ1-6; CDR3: CASSFWQGGSPLHF; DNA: TGTGCCAGCAGCTTTTGGCAGGGTGGTTCACCCCTCCACTTT
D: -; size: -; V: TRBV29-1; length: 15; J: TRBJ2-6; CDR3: CSVEGIESGANVLTF; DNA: TGCAGCGTTGAGGGGATTGAATCCGGGGCCAACGTCCTGACTTTC
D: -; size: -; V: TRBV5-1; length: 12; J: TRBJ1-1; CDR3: CASAGVSTEAFF; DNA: TGCGCCAGCGCGGGGGTAAGCACTGAAGCTTTCTTT
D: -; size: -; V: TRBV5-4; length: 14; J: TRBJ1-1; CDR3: CASSAGQQNTEAFF; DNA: TGTGCCAGCAGCGCGGGACAACAGAACACTGAAGCTTTCTTT
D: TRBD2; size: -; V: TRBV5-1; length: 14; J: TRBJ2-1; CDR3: CASSSAGNYNEQFF; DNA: TGCGCCAGCAGCTCAGCGGGAAACTACAATGAGCAGTTCTTC
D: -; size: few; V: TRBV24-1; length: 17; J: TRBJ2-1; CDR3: CATSDAWGTGPVDEQFF; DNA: TGTGCCACCAGTGATGCCTGGGGGACTGGGCCTGTGGATGAGCAGTTCTTC
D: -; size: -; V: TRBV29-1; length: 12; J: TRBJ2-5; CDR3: CSVDTGPETQYF; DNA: TGCAGCGTTGATACAGGGCCAGAGACCCAGTACTTC
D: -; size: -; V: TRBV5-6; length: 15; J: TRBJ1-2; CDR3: CASSFTSSGTYGYTF; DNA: TGTGCCAGCAGCTTTACATCATCGGGGACCTATGGCTACACCTTC
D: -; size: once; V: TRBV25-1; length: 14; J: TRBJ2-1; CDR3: CASSKIMGQDEQFF; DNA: TGTGCCAGCAGTAAAATCATGGGGCAGGATGAGCAGTTCTTC
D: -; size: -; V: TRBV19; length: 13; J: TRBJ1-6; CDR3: CACRAVDNSPLHF; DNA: TGTGCCTGCAGGGCAGTCGATAATTCACCCCTCCACTTT
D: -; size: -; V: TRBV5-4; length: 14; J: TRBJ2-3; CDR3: CASSLQGATDTQYF; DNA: TGTGCCAGCAGCTTGCAAGGGGCTACAGATACGCAGTATTTT
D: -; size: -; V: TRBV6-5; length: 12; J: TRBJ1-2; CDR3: CASSYSNYGYTF; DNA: TGTGCCAGCAGTTACTCTAACTATGGCTACACCTTC
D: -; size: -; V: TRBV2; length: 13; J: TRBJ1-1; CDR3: CASKSDTDNEAFF; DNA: TGTGCCAGCAAGTCGGACACGGACAACGAAGCTTTCTTT
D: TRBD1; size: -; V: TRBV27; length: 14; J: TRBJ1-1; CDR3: CASSLQGAVTEAFF; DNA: TGTGCCAGCAGTTTACAGGGGGCTGTGACTGAAGCTTTCTTT
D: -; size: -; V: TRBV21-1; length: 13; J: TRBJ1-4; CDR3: CASREATNEKLFF; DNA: TGTGCCAGCAGGGAAGCAACTAATGAAAAACTGTTTTTT
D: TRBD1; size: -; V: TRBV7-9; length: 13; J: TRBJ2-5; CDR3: CASSRQGEETQYF; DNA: TGTGCCAGCAGCCGACAGGGCGAAGAGACCCAGTACTTC
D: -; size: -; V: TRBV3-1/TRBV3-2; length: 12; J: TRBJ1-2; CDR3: CASSQGNSGYTF; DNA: TGTGCCAGCAGCCAAGGTAACAGTGGCTACACCTTC
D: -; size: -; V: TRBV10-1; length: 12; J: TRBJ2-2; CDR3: CASSANTGELFF; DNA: TGCGCCAGCAGTGCGAACACCGGGGAGCTGTTTTTT
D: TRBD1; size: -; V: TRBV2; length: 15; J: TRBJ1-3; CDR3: CASSATGGSGNTIYF; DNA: TGTGCCAGCAGTGCGACAGGGGGCTCTGGAAACACCATATATTTT
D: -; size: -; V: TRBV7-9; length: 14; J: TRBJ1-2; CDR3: CASSLVQLRSGYTF; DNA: TGTGCCAGCAGCTTAGTACAGCTGAGAAGTGGCTACACCTTC
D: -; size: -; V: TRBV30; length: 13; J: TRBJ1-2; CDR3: CAWSSQINYGYTF; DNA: TGTGCCTGGAGTTCACAGATAAACTATGGCTACACCTTC
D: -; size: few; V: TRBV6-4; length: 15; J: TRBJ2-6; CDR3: CASSDSLSGANVLTF; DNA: TGTGCCAGCAGTGACAGCCTCTCTGGGGCCAACGTCCTGACTTTC
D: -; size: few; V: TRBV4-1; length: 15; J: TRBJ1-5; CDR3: CASSQVGRTYQPQHF; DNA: TGCGCCAGCAGCCAAGTAGGAAGGACCTATCAGCCCCAGCATTTT
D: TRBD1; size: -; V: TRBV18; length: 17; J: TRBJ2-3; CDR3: CASSPRETGGSTDTQYF; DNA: TGTGCCAGCTCACCACGGGAAACAGGGGGCTCCACAGATACGCAGTATTTT
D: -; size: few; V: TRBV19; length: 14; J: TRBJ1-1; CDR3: CASSDQGGSTEAFF; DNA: TGTGCCAGTAGCGATCAGGGAGGTAGCACTGAAGCTTTCTTT
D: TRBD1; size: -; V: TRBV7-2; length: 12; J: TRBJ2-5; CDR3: CASSVDRGTQYF; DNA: TGTGCCAGCAGCGTAGACAGGGGGACCCAGTACTTC
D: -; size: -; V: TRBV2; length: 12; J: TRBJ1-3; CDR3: CASNPAGNTIYF; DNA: TGTGCCAGCAACCCGGCTGGAAACACCATATATTTT
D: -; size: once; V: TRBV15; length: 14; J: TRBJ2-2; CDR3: CATSLRENTGELFF; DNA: TGTGCCACCAGCCTCAGGGAGAACACCGGGGAGCTGTTTTTT
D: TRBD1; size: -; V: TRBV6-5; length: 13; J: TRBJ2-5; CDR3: CASRGTAQETQYF; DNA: TGTGCCAGCCGAGGGACAGCCCAAGAGACCCAGTACTTC
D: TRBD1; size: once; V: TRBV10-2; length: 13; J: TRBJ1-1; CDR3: CASSESRDREAFF; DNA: TGCGCCAGCAGTGAGTCGCGGGACAGGGAAGCTTTCTTT
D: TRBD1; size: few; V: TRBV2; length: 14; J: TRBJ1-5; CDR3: CASSPTGPNQPQHF; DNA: TGTGCCAGCAGCCCGACAGGGCCCAATCAGCCCCAGCATTTT
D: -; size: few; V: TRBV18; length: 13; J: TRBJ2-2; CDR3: CASSPRGNGELFF; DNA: TGTGCCAGCTCACCAAGGGGCAACGGGGAGCTGTTTTTT
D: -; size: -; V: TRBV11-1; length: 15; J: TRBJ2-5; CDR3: CASSLMASYQETQYF; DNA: TGTGCCAGCAGCTTAATGGCAAGTTACCAAGAGACCCAGTACTTC
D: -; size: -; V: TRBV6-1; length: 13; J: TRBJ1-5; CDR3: CASSESGDQPQHF; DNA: TGTGCCAGCAGTGAAAGTGGGGATCAGCCCCAGCATTTT
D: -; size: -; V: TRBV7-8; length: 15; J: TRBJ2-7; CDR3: CASSPPGQSYYEQYF; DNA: TGTGCCAGCAGCCCCCCGGGACAAAGCTACTACGAGCAGTACTTC
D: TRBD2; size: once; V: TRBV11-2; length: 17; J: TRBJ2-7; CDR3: CASSFKPRTSGYGEQYF; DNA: TGTGCCAGCAGCTTTAAGCCCCGGACTAGCGGCTACGGCGAGCAGTACTTC
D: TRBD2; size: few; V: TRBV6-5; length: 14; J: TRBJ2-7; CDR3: CASSWTSGEYEQYF; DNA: TGTGCCAGCAGCTGGACTAGCGGGGAATACGAGCAGTACTTC
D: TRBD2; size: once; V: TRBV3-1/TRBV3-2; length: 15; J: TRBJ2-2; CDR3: CASSQDSGGTGELFF; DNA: TGTGCCAGCAGCCAAGATAGCGGGGGCACCGGGGAGCTGTTTTTT
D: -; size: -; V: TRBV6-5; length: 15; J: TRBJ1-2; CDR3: CASSTLNQGIGGYTF; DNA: TGTGCCAGCAGTACCCTAAACCAGGGGATAGGAGGCTACACCTTC
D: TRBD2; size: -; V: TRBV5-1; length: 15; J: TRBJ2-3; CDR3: CASSSSGARTDTQYF; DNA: TGCGCCAGCAGCTCCAGCGGGGCCCGCACAGATACGCAGTATTTT
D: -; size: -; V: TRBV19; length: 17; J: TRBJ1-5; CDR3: CASSTPPRKGRDQPQHF; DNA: TGTGCCAGTAGTACCCCGCCCCGAAAAGGACGGGATCAGCCCCAGCATTTT
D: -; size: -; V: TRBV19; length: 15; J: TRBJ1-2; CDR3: CASRVSGTKTYGYTF; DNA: TGTGCCAGCAGGGTCTCCGGGACGAAGACTTATGGCTACACCTTC
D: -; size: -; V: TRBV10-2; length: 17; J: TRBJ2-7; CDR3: CASSDGFITGWKYEQYF; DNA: TGCGCCAGCAGTGACGGGTTTATCACAGGGTGGAAGTACGAGCAGTACTTC
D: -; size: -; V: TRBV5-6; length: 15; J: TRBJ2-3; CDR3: CASSLAAGATDTQYF; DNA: TGTGCCAGCAGCTTGGCCGCAGGGGCTACAGATACGCAGTATTTT
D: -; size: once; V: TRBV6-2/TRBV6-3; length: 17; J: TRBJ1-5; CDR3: CASSYEEWEGVSQPQHF; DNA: TGTGCCAGCAGTTACGAGGAGTGGGAGGGTGTCAGCCAGCCCCAGCATTTT
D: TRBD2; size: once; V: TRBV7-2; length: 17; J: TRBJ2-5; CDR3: CASSSGLAGGQQETQYF; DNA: TGTGCCAGCAGCTCGGGACTAGCGGGGGGCCAACAAGAGACCCAGTACTTC
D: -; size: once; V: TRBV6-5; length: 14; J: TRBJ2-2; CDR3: CASSYFSRAGELFF; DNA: TGTGCCAGCAGTTACTTTAGCCGAGCCGGGGAGCTGTTTTTT